This TCR beta chain was captured in a study of blood T cell repertoires in COVID-19. Study overall: Material from acute and convalescent COVID-19 was sourced from the United States, Italy and Spain. Sample material is recorded as cDNA or gDNA derived from T cells, B-cell-depleted T cells, or PBMCs.

Trimming shortened V by 2 bases and J by 4 bases, and 9 bases separated the two germline ends. The CDR3 spans 13 residues. CDR1 and CDR2 from the germline V gene are MNHNY and SVGAGI (reference sequence). Original processing notes: Estimation of nucleated cell counts relied on the amplification of reference gene primers. The assay was immunoSEQ multiplex PCR, and TCRdb's table has in-frame clones only and misses some. V, J and clone size are those of that table, while D and trimming were read from the DNA. The sample includes hundreds of thousands of clones, more than 85% seen only once; the top ten take 0.72%.

Sequenced input: peripheral blood. The sequence came from a man in his forties with acute or convalescent COVID-19. The chain couples TRBV6-6 to TRBJ2-7; tentatively, D is TRBD2 (5 bases). The CDR3 loop is CASSYEGGYEQYF. For the CDR3, the DNA is TGTGCCAGCAGTTACGAAGGCGGGTACGAGCAGTACTTC.